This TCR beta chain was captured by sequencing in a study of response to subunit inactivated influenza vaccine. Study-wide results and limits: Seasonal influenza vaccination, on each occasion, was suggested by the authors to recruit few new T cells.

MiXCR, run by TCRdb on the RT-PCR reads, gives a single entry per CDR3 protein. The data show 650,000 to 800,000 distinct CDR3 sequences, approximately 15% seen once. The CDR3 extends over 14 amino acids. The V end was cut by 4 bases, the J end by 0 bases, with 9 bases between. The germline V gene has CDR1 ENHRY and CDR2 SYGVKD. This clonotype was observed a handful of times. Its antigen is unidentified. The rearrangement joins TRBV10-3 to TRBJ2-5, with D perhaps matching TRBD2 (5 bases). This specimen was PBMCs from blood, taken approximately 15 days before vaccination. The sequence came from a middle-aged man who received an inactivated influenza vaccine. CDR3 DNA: TGTGCCATCAGTGTGCCGGGGAACCAAGAGACCCAGTACTTC. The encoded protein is CAISVPGNQETQYF.